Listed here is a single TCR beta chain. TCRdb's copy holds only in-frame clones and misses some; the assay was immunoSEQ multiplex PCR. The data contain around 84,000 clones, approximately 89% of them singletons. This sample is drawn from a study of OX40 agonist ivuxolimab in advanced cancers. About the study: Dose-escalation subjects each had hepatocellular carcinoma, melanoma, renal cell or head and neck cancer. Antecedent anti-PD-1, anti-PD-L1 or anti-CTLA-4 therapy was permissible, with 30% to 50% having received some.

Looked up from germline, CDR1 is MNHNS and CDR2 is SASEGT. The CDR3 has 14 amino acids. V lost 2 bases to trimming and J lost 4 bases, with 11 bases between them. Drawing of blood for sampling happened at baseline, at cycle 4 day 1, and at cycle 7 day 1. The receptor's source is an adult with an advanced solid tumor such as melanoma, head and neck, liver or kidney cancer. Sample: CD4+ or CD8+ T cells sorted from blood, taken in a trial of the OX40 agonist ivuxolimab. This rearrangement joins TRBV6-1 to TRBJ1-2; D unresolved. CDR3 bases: TGTGCCAGCAGTGAAAGCGGGGAACGCTATGGCTACACCTTC. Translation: CASSESGERYGYTF.